This entry concerns a single T cell receptor (beta chain). This sample stems from a study of T cell responses to AZD1222 COVID-19 vaccine. Germline CDR1 MNHEY, CDR2 SVGEGT. CDR3 length: 16 amino acids. Trimming left V 1 base short and J 7 bases short, with 19 bases between. Repertoires were generated with immunoSEQ multiplex PCR, while TCRdb's copy carries only in-frame clones and drops some. The sample contains fewer than 100,000 clones, 90% of which appear only once. This rearrangement joins TRBV6-2 or TRBV6-3 to TRBJ2-5; possibly TRBD2 for D (6 bases). The sample in question was peripheral blood, obtained on day 0 of AZD1222 vaccination. This receptor was obtained from an adult in good health. The CDR3 DNA sequence: TGTGCCAGCAGTTACTATCGGGCTAGCGCGGACGGGACCCAGTACTTC. Its protein is CASSYYRASADGTQYF.